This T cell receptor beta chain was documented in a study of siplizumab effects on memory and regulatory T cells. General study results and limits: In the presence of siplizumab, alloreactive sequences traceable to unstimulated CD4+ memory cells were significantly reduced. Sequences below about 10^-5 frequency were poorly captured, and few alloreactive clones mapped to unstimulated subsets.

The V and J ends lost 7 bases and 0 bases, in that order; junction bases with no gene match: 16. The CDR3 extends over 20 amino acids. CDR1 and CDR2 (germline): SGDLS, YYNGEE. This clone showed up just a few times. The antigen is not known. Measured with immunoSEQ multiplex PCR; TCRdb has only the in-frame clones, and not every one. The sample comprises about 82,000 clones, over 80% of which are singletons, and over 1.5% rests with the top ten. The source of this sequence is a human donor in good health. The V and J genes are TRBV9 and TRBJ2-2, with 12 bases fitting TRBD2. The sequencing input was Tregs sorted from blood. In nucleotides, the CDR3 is TGTGCCAGCCTAGCGGGGGGGCCTCTCCTAATAGCCACGAACACCGGGGAGCTGTTTTTT. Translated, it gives CASLAGGPLLIATNTGELFF.